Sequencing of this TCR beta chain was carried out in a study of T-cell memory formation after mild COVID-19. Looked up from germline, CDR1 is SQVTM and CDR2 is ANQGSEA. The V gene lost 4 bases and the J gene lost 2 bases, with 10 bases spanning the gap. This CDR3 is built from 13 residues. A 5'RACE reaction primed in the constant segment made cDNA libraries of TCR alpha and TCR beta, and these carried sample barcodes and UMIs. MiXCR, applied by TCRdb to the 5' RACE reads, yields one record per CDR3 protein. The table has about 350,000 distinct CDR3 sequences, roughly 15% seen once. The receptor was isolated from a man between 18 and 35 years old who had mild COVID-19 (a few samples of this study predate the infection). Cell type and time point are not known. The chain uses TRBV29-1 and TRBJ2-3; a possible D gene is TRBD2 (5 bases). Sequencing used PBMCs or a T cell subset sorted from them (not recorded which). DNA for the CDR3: TGCAGCGTTGGAGGGCGAACCACAGATACGCAGTATTTT. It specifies CSVGGRTTDTQYF.